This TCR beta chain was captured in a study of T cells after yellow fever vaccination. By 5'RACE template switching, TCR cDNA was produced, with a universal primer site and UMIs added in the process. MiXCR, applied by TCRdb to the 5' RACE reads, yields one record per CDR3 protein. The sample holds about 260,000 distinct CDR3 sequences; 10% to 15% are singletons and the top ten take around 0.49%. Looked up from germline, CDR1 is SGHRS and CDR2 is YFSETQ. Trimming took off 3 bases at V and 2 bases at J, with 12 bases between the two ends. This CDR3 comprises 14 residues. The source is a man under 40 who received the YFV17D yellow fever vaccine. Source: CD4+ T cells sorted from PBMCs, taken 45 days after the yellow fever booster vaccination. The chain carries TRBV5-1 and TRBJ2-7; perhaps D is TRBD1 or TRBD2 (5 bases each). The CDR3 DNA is TGCGCCAGCAGCTGGGACCCGACAGCCTACGAGCAGTACTTC. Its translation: CASSWDPTAYEQYF.